This TCR beta chain was documented in a study of CD8 T cells in ankylosing spondylitis (dated by TCRdb to the late 2010s). Regarding the research as a whole: To find TCR variants linked to disease, the study profiled T cell receptor beta repertoires in ankylosing spondylitis patients and healthy donors. The full study cohort was made up of about two dozen ankylosing spondylitis patients and 108 healthy donors. Samples of peripheral blood were taken, and for ankylosing spondylitis patients, synovial fluid was collected as well. Study-level results and caveats: Some of the motif variants had been reported before in the synovial fluid and blood of reactive arthritis patients, a finding that suggests common disease-initiation mechanisms. Blood from ankylosing spondylitis patients appeared to be characterized by a TCR beta motif made up of several highly homologous amino acid variants. The disease-linked clones were reported to be significantly enriched in matched synovial fluid samples from ankylosing spondylitis patients. In peripheral blood, the disease-linked clones were found at relatively low frequencies and had a CD8+ phenotype.

The reads were generated on an Illumina HiSeq 2500. Quantitative 5'-RACE with molecular barcodes was used to prepare TCR beta libraries. The authors' pipeline ran thus. To identify disease-linked TCR variants, a new computational method was used, one built on a probabilistic model of VDJ rearrangement. TCRdb trimmed public reads at Q25 via fastp, called clones via MiXCR and kept in-frame beta chains. Entries that share a CDR3 protein sequence are merged under the most common genes and DNA. In this record, the V and J calls reflect TCRdb's handling and not the investigators' own analysis. For this sample the table gives around 770,000 distinct CDR3 sequences, of which around 11% were detected only once. The top ten hold more than 0.5% of the sample. From the cysteine through the phenylalanine, the CDR3 covers 14 amino acids. The retained sequence is limited to the CDR3, 42 bases, with the frame set at the first base. In the germline V gene, CDR1 corresponds to SGHTA and CDR2 to FQGNSA. The junction shows trimming of 6 bases on V and 6 bases on J, and the gene matches do not reach 9 bases of it.

As for this clonotype: Which antigen it targets is not known. No qualities accompany the bases; no much larger clone lies one base away.

This TCR was recovered from a male donor with ankylosing spondylitis. Sequences were obtained from blood, either unsorted or a sorted T cell fraction (not recorded which). The chain is assembled from TRBV7-2 and TRBJ2-3, with 7 middle bases fitting TRBD2. The DNA sequence follows: TGTGCCAGCAGTTCATTGGGGGGAGGGGATACGCAGTATTTT. This is translated as CASSSLGGGDTQYF.